Following are 17 T cell receptor beta chains from one sample sequenced in a study of blood T cell repertoires in COVID-19. Clones were sequenced by immunoSEQ multiplex PCR, and TCRdb holds only the in-frame ones, with some missing. The sample lists 220,000 or so clones, 86% seen once, with about 9.4% in the top ten. The sequencing sample was made of peripheral blood. These receptors were taken from a woman between 50 and 59 years old with COVID-19, enrolled during active disease.

This clone was observed a few times. The chain employs TRBV6-5 and TRBJ2-2; tentatively, D is TRBD1 (5 bases). From germline, CDR1 is MNHEY and CDR2 SVGAGI. The length of the CDR3 is 13 residues. Trimming removed 7 bases at V and 12 bases at J, with 18 bases between. In nucleotides, the CDR3 is TGTGCCAGCAACCCCACCCAGGGAATGAAGCTGTTTTTT. The encoded protein is CASNPTQGMKLFF.

The V gene is TRBV4-1, the J gene TRBJ1-6; TRBD1 matches at 11 bases. CDR3 length: 16 amino acids. Germline V gives CDR1 MGHRA, CDR2 YSYEKL. The J segment lost 9 bases and the V segment lost 2 bases, leaving 6 bases of the junction unmatched. The CDR3 loop reads CASSQLWGQGGSPLHF. The CDR3 nucleotides are TGCGCCAGCAGCCAACTTTGGGGACAGGGGGGTTCACCCCTCCACTTT.

V and J are TRBV6-2 or TRBV6-3 and TRBJ2-5; 9 bases map to TRBD2. The germline V gene encodes CDR1 MNHEY and CDR2 SVGEGT. V gave up 4 bases and J gave up 5 bases; unmatched junction bases: 2. The CDR3 contains 13 residues. The chain's CDR3 is CASSFLAGETQYF. CDR3 DNA sequence: TGTGCCAGCAGTTTCCTAGCGGGGGAGACCCAGTACTTC.

This clone was found once. The V gene is TRBV30, the J gene TRBJ2-2; D remains ambiguous. This CDR3 is built from 12 residues. Between the trimmed V and J ends, which lost 2 bases and 6 bases, there was a span of 7 bases. Germline values: CDR1 GTSNPN, CDR2 SVGIG (reference sequence). CDR3 region: CAWSRSAGELFF. CDR3 bases: TGTGCCTGGAGTCGGTCGGCCGGGGAGCTGTTTTTT.

This clone appeared a single time. This chain connects TRBV19 to TRBJ1-2, with unresolved D. The V gene lost 6 bases and the J gene lost 7 bases, with 27 bases spanning the gap. Germline V gene sequence: CDR1 LNHDA, CDR2 SQIVND (reference sequence). The CDR3 length is 17 residues. The CDR3 spells CASRDERAAPRVVGYTF. The CDR3 coding sequence is TGTGCCAGTAGGGACGAGAGGGCGGCCCCCCGCGTCGTTGGCTACACCTTC.

The chain links TRBV7-9 to TRBJ1-1; D is unresolved. Trimming pared 1 base from V and 3 bases from J, leaving 9 bases between. The germline V gene has CDR1 SEHNR and CDR2 FQNEAQ (reference sequence). CDR3 length equals 14 residues. CDR3 sequence (DNA): TGTGCCAGCAGCTTAGACAGTCGTGACACTGAAGCTTTCTTT. Translated, it gives CASSLDSRDTEAFF.

CDR3 DNA sequence: TGCGCCAGCAGTCCGGCGGGGCTCGGTGGCTACACCTTC. This encodes CASSPAGLGGYTF. The chain is built from TRBV10-1 and TRBJ1-2, with a tentative D call TRBD1 (5 bases). Germline V CDR1 and CDR2: WNHNN, SYGVQD (reference sequence). The V end lost 5 bases, the J end lost 7 bases, and 14 bases lay between the germline ends. The CDR3 is 13 residues long.

The CDR3 reads CASSSKGTGYMNTEAFF. The DNA for the CDR3 is TGTGCCAGCTCAAGCAAGGGGACAGGGTATATGAACACTGAAGCTTTCTTT. The genes are TRBV18 and TRBJ1-1; 9 positions agree with TRBD1. J was trimmed by 0 bases and V by 5 bases; bases with no gene match: 10. Germline-derived CDR1 and CDR2 are KGHSH and LQKENI. CDR3 size: 17 residues.

The rearrangement joins TRBV9 to TRBJ1-1; the D gene is possibly TRBD1 (6 bases). From germline, CDR1 is SGDLS and CDR2 YYNGEE. This CDR3 region has 14 residues. V shed 4 bases and J shed 1 base, with 11 bases lying between them. The CDR3 here is CASSPKDRNTEAFF. CDR3 nucleotide sequence: TGTGCCAGCAGCCCTAAGGACAGGAACACTGAAGCTTTCTTT.

The gene calls are TRBV5-1 and TRBJ2-2; 8 nucleotides match TRBD2. CDR1 and CDR2 (germline): SGHRS, YFSETQ. Losses at the gene ends were 4 bases for V and 7 bases for J; bases not matched to a gene: 9. The CDR3 totals 15 residues. CDR3: CASSTLTSVSGELFF. Written as DNA, the CDR3 is TGCGCCAGCAGCACCCTGACTAGCGTAAGCGGGGAGCTGTTTTTT.

V gene TRBV27 combines with J gene TRBJ1-2; D not resolved. Germline V gene data show CDR1 as MNHEY and CDR2 as SMNVEV (reference sequence). V dropped 2 bases and J dropped 10 bases, with 11 bases sitting between them. This CDR3 region has 12 residues. CDR3 region: CASSLAGRDYTF. CDR3 bases: TGTGCCAGCAGTTTAGCAGGACGGGACTACACCTTC.

For the CDR3, the DNA is TGTGCCAGTAGTATCGGACAGGGCAATCAGCCCCAGCATTTT. Its protein product is CASSIGQGNQPQHF. The rearrangement links TRBV19 to TRBJ1-5; 7 bases align to TRBD1. V dropped 3 bases and J dropped 2; count of bases not matched to a gene: 1. Per germline, CDR1 LNHDA and CDR2 SQIVND (reference sequence). The CDR3 contains 14 residues.

The gene calls are TRBV2 and TRBJ2-4; D is perhaps TRBD1 (6 bases). Germline V gives CDR1 SNHLY, CDR2 FYNNEI. The CDR3 sequence is 15 residues long. V gave up 2 bases and J gave up 3 bases, with 11 bases separating them. Written as DNA, the CDR3 is TGTGCCAGCAGTGAAAGCCCCAGGGGCAAAAACATTCAGTACTTC. Its translation is CASSESPRGKNIQYF.

This clone appeared a few times. The chain combines TRBV7-9 with TRBJ1-6; D is unclear. This CDR3 is 17 amino acids long. V lost 5 bases, J lost 0 bases, and 14 bases lay in between. The germline V gene has CDR1 SEHNR and CDR2 FQNEAQ (reference sequence). CDR3 coding DNA: TGTGCCAGCAGCCCGGAGGGAGTTAGCTCCTATAATTCACCCCTCCACTTT. Amino acids: CASSPEGVSSYNSPLHF.

The chain has TRBV12-5 and TRBJ1-2, with a weak D call TRBD1 (6 bases). Trimming took 7 bases from V and 6 from J, leaving 24 bases between them. Germline lookup yields CDR1 LGHNT and CDR2 FRNRAP. This CDR3 has 16 residues. This CDR3 reads CASVSILGQYSHGYTF. CDR3 in DNA: TGTGCTAGTGTTTCGATCCTTGGACAGTATTCCCATGGCTACACCTTC.

This clone was picked up one time. This chain links TRBV6-5 with TRBJ1-2; D unresolved. This CDR3 has 12 amino acids. CDR1 is MNHEY, CDR2 SVGAGI, per germline. V gave up 7 bases and J gave up 6 bases, with 12 bases separating them. CDR3 DNA: TGTGCCAGCACCCCGGGAGGGCATGGCTACACCTTC. This encodes CASTPGGHGYTF.

The rearrangement joins TRBV11-3 to TRBJ2-3, with 9 bases aligning to TRBD2. There are 15 residues in the CDR3. V lost 3 bases, J lost 2 bases, and 3 bases stayed unmatched. Germline V CDR1 and CDR2: SGHNT, YENEEA. The CDR3 coding sequence is TGTGCCAGCAGCTTCGAGCGGGGGGACACAGATACGCAGTATTTT. Its translation is CASSFERGDTDTQYF.